Reported below is one T cell receptor beta chain. Its antigen is unidentified. This entry is derived from a study of cytomegalovirus exposure and HLA in healthy donors. V gave up 0 bases and J gave up 2 bases, with 10 bases separating them. The CDR3 is 15 residues long. Germline V gives CDR1 MNHEY, CDR2 SVGAGI. Donors were nominally healthy when sampled, though unrecorded immune exposures were likely. The PCR was carried out with 60 Vbeta primers and 13 Jbeta primers. Produced via immunoSEQ multiplex PCR; TCRdb's table is partial and in-frame only. The table records roughly 180,000 clones, 60% to 80% of them present only once. Overall study findings and caveats: According to reports, the classifier identified cytomegalovirus status with high specificity and sensitivity. There were 160 or so TCR beta chains listed as cytomegalovirus-associated.

What was sequenced was PBMCs. The chain carries TRBV6-5 and TRBJ1-2; the D gene is possibly TRBD1 (6 bases). This sequence originates from a man aged 45-65 years in good health and CMV-seropositive. This CDR3 reads CASSYSYRANYGYTF. The CDR3 nucleotides are TGTGCCAGCAGTTACTCGTACAGGGCGAACTATGGCTACACCTTC.